The 11 T cell receptor beta chains in this list originate from one sample, sequenced in a study of shared clonotypes between healthy human individuals. Generated by immunoSEQ multiplex PCR, the TCRdb table keeps only in-frame clones and is missing some. This table has about 2 million clones, around 96% appearing once. Naive CD8 isolation took CD45RO-negative cells positively selected for CCR7 and excluded terminally differentiated effector memory CD45RA+ cells. Sequenced sample: naive CD8+ T cells sorted from blood. All receptors derive from a man between 18 and 29 years old in good health.

A single count supports this clone. The chain links TRBV9 to TRBJ2-7; the D gene is possibly TRBD2 (5 bases). The CDR3 spans 14 residues. In germline, CDR1 is SGDLS, CDR2 YYNGEE. Trimming removed 0 bases from V and 3 bases from J, with 10 bases in between. The CDR3 region is CASSVEAVVYEQYF. CDR3 DNA sequence: TGTGCCAGCAGCGTAGAAGCGGTTGTCTACGAGCAGTACTTC.

The V call is TRBV11-1, the J call TRBJ2-3; TRBD1 matches 7 bases. Trimming at V came to 5 bases and at J to 5 bases, leaving 7 bases not matched to a gene. The CDR3 spans 14 residues. Germline V gives CDR1 SGHAT, CDR2 FQDESV (reference sequence). The CDR3 nucleotides read TGTGCCAGCAGCCGCCGGGGACAGAGAGATACGCAGTATTTT. It yields the protein CASSRRGQRDTQYF.

V usage is TRBV28 and J usage is TRBJ2-2; D is perhaps TRBD1 (5 bases). From germline, CDR1 is MDHEN and CDR2 SYDVKM. Trimming removed 5 bases at V and 6 bases at J, with 13 bases between. CDR3 length: 14 amino acids. CDR3 protein: CASSLRQTAGELFF. DNA of the CDR3: TGTGCCAGCAGTCTCCGACAGACCGCCGGGGAGCTGTTTTTT.

Concerning this clone itself: Other DNA sequences of this sample code for an identical CDR3. The gene calls are TRBV7-2 and TRBJ2-7, with 11 bases matching TRBD2. V was pared by 5 bases and J by 6 bases, with 6 bases of the junction left unmatched. Germline CDR1 reads SGHTA; CDR2 reads FQGNSA. CDR3 length equals 14 residues. CDR3 DNA: TGTGCCAGCAGCCTGGGGACTAGCGGCTCCGAGCAGTACTTC. It specifies CASSLGTSGSEQYF.

V usage is TRBV15 and J usage is TRBJ2-7, with 7 bases fitting TRBD1. V dropped 3 bases and J dropped 3; count of bases not matched to a gene: 5. This CDR3 comprises 14 residues. Per the germline V gene, CDR1 is LNHNV and CDR2 is YYDKDF (reference sequence). In DNA form, the CDR3 reads TGTGCCACCAGCAGTAATTGGGACAGCTACGAGCAGTACTTC. It encodes CATSSNWDSYEQYF.

The chain couples TRBV27 to TRBJ2-1; the D call may be TRBD1 or TRBD2 (5 bases each). This CDR3 has 15 amino acids. The V end was cut by 5 bases, the J end by 0 bases, with 11 bases between. In germline, CDR1 is MNHEY, CDR2 SMNVEV (reference sequence). This CDR3 is CASSPGAYSYNEQFF. The DNA for the CDR3 is TGTGCCAGCAGTCCCGGGGCCTACTCCTACAATGAGCAGTTCTTC.

About this clone: The same CDR3 is also encoded by other DNA sequences in this sample. This chain joins TRBV6-5 and TRBJ2-7; D perhaps matches TRBD2 (6 bases). The CDR3 spans 14 residues. The germline V gene has CDR1 MNHEY and CDR2 SVGAGI. Trimming stripped 0 bases from V and 4 bases from J, with 10 bases between. In nucleotides, the CDR3 is TGTGCCAGCAGTTACTCCCGCAGCGGGTACGAGCAGTACTTC. It yields the protein CASSYSRSGYEQYF.

The rearrangement joins TRBV27 to TRBJ2-5; D tentatively reads TRBD1 or TRBD2 (5 bases each). Trimming removed 2 bases at V and 5 bases at J, with 12 bases between. Germline V gives CDR1 MNHEY, CDR2 SMNVEV (reference sequence). The CDR3 runs to 14 residues. This CDR3 is CASSLRGDPETQYF. The CDR3 bases are TGTGCCAGCAGTTTAAGAGGGGATCCGGAGACCCAGTACTTC.

The chain links TRBV19 to TRBJ1-5; D call uncertain. Germline CDR1 is LNHDA and CDR2 is SQIVND (reference sequence). The CDR3 spans 15 residues. Trimming cost V 0 bases and J 1 base, with 7 bases left between them. As DNA, the CDR3 is TGTGCCAGTAGTATAGATCTGGAAAGCAATCAGCCCCAGCATTTT. It is translated as CASSIDLESNQPQHF. Filled out from reference TRBV19 and TRBJ1-5, the complete variable domain reads DGGITQSPKYLFRKEGQNVTLSCEQNLNHDAMYWYRQDPGQGLRLIYYSQIVNDFQKGDIAEGYSVSREKKESFPLTVTSAQKNPTAFYLCASSIDLESNQPQHFGDGTRLSIL.

This rearrangement joins TRBV6-5 to TRBJ2-2; 7 bases line up with TRBD1. V was clipped by 4 bases and J by 0 bases; unmatched bases: 5. Germline loops: CDR1 MNHEY, CDR2 SVGAGI. There are 16 residues in the CDR3. The CDR3 is CASSFPGQTNTGELFF. As DNA, the CDR3 is TGTGCCAGCAGTTTCCCGGGACAGACGAACACCGGGGAGCTGTTTTTT.

This chain links TRBV28 with TRBJ1-2; 7 nucleotides line up with TRBD1. With 7 bases clipped from V and 3 bases from J, the junction kept 14 bases outside the gene matches. The germline CDR1 and CDR2 sequences are MDHEN and SYDVKM. This CDR3 spans 16 amino acids. The CDR3 loop is CASTMTGMGAYYGYTF. The CDR3 DNA is TGTGCCAGCACCATGACAGGGATGGGGGCCTACTATGGCTACACCTTC.